The next 10 T cell receptor beta chains were all read from a single sample in a study of T cells after yellow fever vaccination. Using its own MiXCR run on the 5' RACE reads, TCRdb lists one record per CDR3 protein. The sample yields 620,000 or so distinct CDR3 sequences, roughly a sixth seen once. Material: PBMCs, obtained 5 days after the first yellow fever vaccination. The receptors were gathered from a man between 18 and 35 years old who received the YFV17D yellow fever vaccine.

This clonotype was counted ten times or more. V is TRBV7-8 and J is TRBJ1-2; TRBD1 might be the D (6 bases). Germline CDR1 reads SGHVS; CDR2 reads FQNEAQ. Trimming cost V 11 bases and J 1 base, with 14 bases left between them. The CDR3 has 13 residues. In DNA form, the CDR3 reads TGTGCCTCCGCATGGACAGATAACTATGGCTACACCTTC. This codes for CASAWTDNYGYTF.

This clonotype has a handful of counts. The V gene is TRBV5-1, the J gene TRBJ2-3; D assignment may be TRBD1 or TRBD2 (5 bases each). Germline V gives CDR1 SGHRS, CDR2 YFSETQ. This CDR3 is 14 amino acids long. Trimming took off 2 bases at V and 0 bases at J, with 7 bases between the two ends. CDR3 residues: CASSLGESTDTQYF. The CDR3, as DNA: TGCGCCAGCAGCTTAGGGGAGAGCACAGATACGCAGTATTTT.

This clonotype has ten or more counts. The chain employs TRBV7-2 and TRBJ1-6; 9 bases map to TRBD1. V shed 5 bases, J shed 8 bases, and the junction held 7 bases outside the gene matches. The CDR3 extends over 15 amino acids. The germline V gene has CDR1 SGHTA and CDR2 FQGNSA. The DNA for the CDR3 is TGTGCCAGCAGCCTCCGCACAGGGGGCTATTCACCCCTCCACTTT. It is translated as CASSLRTGGYSPLHF.

The V gene is TRBV19, the J gene TRBJ1-5; possibly TRBD1 for D (6 bases). V lost 7 bases and J lost 1, with 14 bases in between. This CDR3 has 15 amino acids. Germline V CDR1 and CDR2: LNHDA, SQIVND (reference sequence). CDR3 sequence: CASNPVGQSNQPQHF. The CDR3 DNA sequence: TGTGCCAGTAACCCGGTCGGACAGAGCAATCAGCCCCAGCATTTT.

This clonotype was detected only a few times. The chain links TRBV12-3 or TRBV12-4 to TRBJ1-1; possible D gene TRBD1, 5 bases. V lost 7 bases and J 8 bases, leaving 11 bases between the germline ends. The CDR3 runs 11 residues. The CDR3 DNA is TGTGCCAGCATCTGGGGCAGGGAAGCTTTCTTT. It encodes CASIWGREAFF.

This chain connects TRBV7-9 to TRBJ2-1; 7 positions match TRBD1. The CDR3 covers 15 residues. Germline V gene lookup returns CDR1 SEHNR and CDR2 FQNEAQ (reference sequence). Trimming at V came to 1 base and at J to 8 bases, leaving 8 bases not matched to a gene. CDR3 residues: CASSLGAGGIDEQFF. The CDR3 DNA reads TGTGCCAGCAGCTTAGGGGCAGGGGGTATCGATGAGCAGTTCTTC.

In this sample, this clonotype turned up many times. This rearrangement joins TRBV7-2 to TRBJ1-3; D remains unclear. The CDR3 is 14 residues long. V was cut by 3 bases and J by 0 bases, with 6 bases left in between. CDR1 SGHTA and CDR2 FQGNSA come from the germline V gene. CDR3: CASSFAVSGNTIYF. CDR3 in DNA: TGTGCCAGCAGCTTTGCGGTCTCTGGAAACACCATATATTTT.

Only a few counts were recorded for this clonotype. V is TRBV6-2 or TRBV6-3 and J is TRBJ2-5; D remains ambiguous. CDR3 size: 14 residues. Germline V gives CDR1 MNHEY, CDR2 SVGEGT. Trimming shortened V by 5 bases and J by 3 bases, and 13 bases separated the two germline ends. CDR3: CASSQHQTEETQYF. The CDR3 DNA reads TGTGCCAGCAGTCAACACCAGACCGAAGAGACCCAGTACTTC.

This clonotype occurred many times. The chain links TRBV12-3 or TRBV12-4 to TRBJ1-6; possibly TRBD1 for D (6 bases). The ends were cut back, 6 bases at V and 10 bases at J, with 13 bases in the middle. The CDR3 contains 13 residues. In nucleotides, the CDR3 is TGTGCCAGCAGCCCCAACAGGGACTCACCCCTCCACTTT. It specifies CASSPNRDSPLHF.

A few counts support this clonotype. The genes are TRBV7-9 and TRBJ2-4; D unresolved. The CDR3 runs 12 residues. V gave up 1 base and J gave up 6 bases, with 4 bases separating them. Germline V lookup: CDR1 SEHNR, CDR2 FQNEAQ (reference sequence). The DNA for the CDR3 is TGTGCCAGCAGCTTAGTCCTAAACATTCAGTACTTC. Encoded protein: CASSLVLNIQYF.